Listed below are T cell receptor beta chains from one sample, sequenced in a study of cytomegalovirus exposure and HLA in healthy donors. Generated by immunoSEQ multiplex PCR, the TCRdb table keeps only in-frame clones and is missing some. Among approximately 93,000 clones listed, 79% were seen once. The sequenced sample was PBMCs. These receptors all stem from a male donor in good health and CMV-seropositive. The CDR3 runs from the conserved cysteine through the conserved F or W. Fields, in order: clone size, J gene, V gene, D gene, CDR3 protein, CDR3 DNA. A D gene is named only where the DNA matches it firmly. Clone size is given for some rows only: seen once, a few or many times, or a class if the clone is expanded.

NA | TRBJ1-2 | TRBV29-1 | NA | CSVDTGINYGYTF | TGCAGCGTTGATACAGGGATTAACTATGGCTACACCTTC
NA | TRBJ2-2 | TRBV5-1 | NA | CASSLGSYTGELFF | TGCGCCAGCTCACTAGGTTCCTACACCGGGGAGCTGTTTTTT
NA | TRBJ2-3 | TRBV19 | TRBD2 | CASSPGGTSRGTDTQYF | TGTGCCAGTAGTCCCGGGGGGACTAGCCGTGGCACAGATACGCAGTATTTT
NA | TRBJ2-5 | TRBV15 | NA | CATSRETGFGETQYF | TGTGCCACCAGCAGGGAAACAGGGTTTGGCGAGACCCAGTACTTC
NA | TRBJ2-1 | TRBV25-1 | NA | CASRNAGSYNEQFF | TGTGCCAGCAGAAACGCCGGCTCCTACAATGAGCAGTTCTTC
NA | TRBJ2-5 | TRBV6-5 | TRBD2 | CASSYATSGGQETQYF | TGTGCCAGCAGTTACGCCACTAGCGGGGGACAAGAGACCCAGTACTTC
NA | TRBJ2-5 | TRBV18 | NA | CASSRTRETQYF | TGTGCCAGCTCACGTACGAGGGAGACCCAGTACTTC
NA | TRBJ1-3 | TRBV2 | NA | CASAQEQGSSGNTIYF | TGTGCCAGCGCTCAGGAACAGGGAAGCTCTGGAAACACCATATATTTT
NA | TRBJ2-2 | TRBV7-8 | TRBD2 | CASSLVSGGTGELFF | TGTGCCAGCAGCTTAGTGTCGGGGGGGACCGGGGAGCTGTTTTTT
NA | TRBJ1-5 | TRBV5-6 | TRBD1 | CASSPSGGRQPQHF | TGTGCCAGCAGCCCTTCAGGGGGCAGGCAGCCCCAGCATTTT
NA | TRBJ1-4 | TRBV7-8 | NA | CASSFFRDSATNEKLFF | TGTGCCAGCAGCTTCTTCAGGGATTCTGCAACTAATGAAAAACTGTTTTTT
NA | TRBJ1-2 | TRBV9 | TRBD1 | CASSPRTGYYGYTF | TGTGCCAGCAGCCCTAGGACAGGGTACTATGGCTACACCTTC
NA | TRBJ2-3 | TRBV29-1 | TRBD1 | CSDGTGERYGTDTQYF | TGCAGCGATGGGACAGGGGAGCGGTACGGCACAGATACGCAGTATTTT
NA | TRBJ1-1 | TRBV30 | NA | CAVGGLRSGAEAFF | TGTGCCGTGGGGGGGTTACGGTCGGGCGCTGAAGCTTTCTTT
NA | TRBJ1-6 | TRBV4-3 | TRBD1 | CASSQEYGTGATSPLHF | TGCGCCAGCAGCCAAGAATACGGGACAGGGGCCACTTCACCCCTCCACTTT
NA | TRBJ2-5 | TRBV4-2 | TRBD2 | CASSPGTSGNQETQYF | TGTGCCAGCAGCCCCGGGACTAGCGGTAACCAAGAGACCCAGTACTTC
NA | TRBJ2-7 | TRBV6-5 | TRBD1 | CASSQGVGVEQYF | TGTGCCAGCAGCCAGGGGGTGGGGGTCGAGCAGTACTTC
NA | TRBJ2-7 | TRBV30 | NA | CAWMGHDSYEQYF | TGTGCCTGGATGGGACACGACTCCTACGAGCAGTACTTC
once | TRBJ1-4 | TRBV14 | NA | CASSEGGAINEKLFF | TGTGCCAGCAGCGAAGGGGGAGCAATTAATGAAAAACTGTTTTTT
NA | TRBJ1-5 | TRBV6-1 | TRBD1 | CASSDRRGYSNQPQHF | TGTGCCAGCAGTGATCGCAGGGGGTATAGCAATCAGCCCCAGCATTTT
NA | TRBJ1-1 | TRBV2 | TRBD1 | CASRGTGVAFF | TGTGCCAGCAGAGGGACAGGGGTGGCTTTCTTT
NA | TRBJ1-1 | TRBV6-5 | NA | CASRGKRAFF | TGTGCCAGCAGGGGCAAACGTGCTTTCTTT
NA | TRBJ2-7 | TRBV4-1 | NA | CASSQEEGEGPVWEQYF | TGCGCCAGCAGCCAAGAAGAAGGAGAGGGCCCGGTCTGGGAGCAGTACTTC
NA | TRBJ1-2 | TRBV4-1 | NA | CASSQEPRGAYGYTF | TGCGCCAGCAGCCAAGAACCTCGTGGAGCCTATGGCTACACCTTC
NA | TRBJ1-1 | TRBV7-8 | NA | CASSSGQNTEAFF | TGTGCCAGCAGTTCGGGACAGAACACTGAAGCTTTCTTT
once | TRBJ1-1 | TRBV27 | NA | CASSPGARAGTEAFF | TGTGCCAGCAGTCCCGGGGCCAGGGCGGGAACTGAAGCTTTCTTT
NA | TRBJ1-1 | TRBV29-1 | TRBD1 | CSVGRGGARTEAFF | TGCAGCGTTGGGCGAGGGGGCGCGAGGACTGAAGCTTTCTTT
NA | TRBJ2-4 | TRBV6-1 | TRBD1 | CASTMGTATKNIQYF | TGTGCCAGCACCATGGGGACAGCCACCAAAAACATTCAGTACTTC
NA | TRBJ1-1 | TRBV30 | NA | CAWNREWVTMNTEAFF | TGTGCCTGGAATCGGGAGTGGGTCACGATGAACACTGAAGCTTTCTTT
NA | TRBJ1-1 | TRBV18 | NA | CASSPLNTGFEAFF | TGTGCCAGCTCACCACTAAATACAGGGTTTGAAGCTTTCTTT
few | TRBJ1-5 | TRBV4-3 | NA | CASSQELGDYSNQPQHF | TGCGCCAGCAGCCAAGAATTGGGCGATTATAGCAATCAGCCCCAGCATTTT
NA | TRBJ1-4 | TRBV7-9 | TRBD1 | CASSSRGNEKLFF | TGTGCCAGCAGCAGCAGGGGGAATGAAAAACTGTTTTTT
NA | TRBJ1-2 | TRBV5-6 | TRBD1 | CASSSQGANGYTF | TGTGCCAGCAGCTCACAGGGGGCCAATGGCTACACCTTC
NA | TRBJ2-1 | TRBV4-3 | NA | CASSQERGNEQFF | TGCGCCAGCAGCCAAGAAAGGGGGAATGAGCAGTTCTTC
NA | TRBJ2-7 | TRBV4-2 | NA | CASSHYTGPVSYEQYF | TGTGCCAGCAGCCACTACACAGGGCCCGTCTCCTACGAGCAGTACTTC
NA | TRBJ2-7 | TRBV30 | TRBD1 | CAWSADDRGRWYEQYF | TGTGCCTGGAGTGCAGATGACAGGGGGCGATGGTACGAGCAGTACTTC
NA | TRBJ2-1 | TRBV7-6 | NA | CASSSLVSSYNEQFF | TGTGCCAGCAGCTCGTTGGTCAGCTCCTACAATGAGCAGTTCTTC
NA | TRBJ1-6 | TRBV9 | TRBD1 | CASSVGQGTNSPLHF | TGTGCCAGCAGCGTGGGACAGGGGACAAATTCACCCCTCCACTTT
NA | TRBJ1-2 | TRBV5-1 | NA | CTSSLLRPHGYTF | TGCACCAGCAGCTTGCTGCGGCCCCACGGCTACACCTTC
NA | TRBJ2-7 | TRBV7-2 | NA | CASSPGHPYEQYF | TGTGCCAGCAGCCCGGGACATCCATACGAGCAGTACTTC
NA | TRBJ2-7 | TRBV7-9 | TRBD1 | CASSLGNRGPDF | TGTGCCAGCAGCTTAGGTAACAGGGGCCCAGACTTC
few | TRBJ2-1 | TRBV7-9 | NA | CASSWDFGNEQFF | TGTGCCAGCAGTTGGGACTTTGGCAATGAGCAGTTCTTC
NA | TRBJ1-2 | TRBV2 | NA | CASSTIPGLDGHGYTF | TGTGCCAGCAGTACGATCCCCGGACTCGACGGCCATGGCTACACCTTC
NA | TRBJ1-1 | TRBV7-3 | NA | CASSSLTTGNTEAFF | TGTGCCAGCAGCTCATTAACTACAGGGAACACTGAAGCTTTCTTT